This T cell receptor (beta chain) was identified during a study of human T cells and chemical hapten exposure. Time point indicated: patch test 1, 2 weeks after DPC sensitization. Regarding treatment: therapeutic diphenylcyclopropenone sensitization with weekly scalp DPC. A single record per CDR3 protein comes from TCRdb applying MiXCR to the RACE reads. This sample yields tens of thousands of distinct CDR3 sequences, of which roughly a tenth are seen a single time; roughly 2.2% belongs to the top ten. The CDR3 is made up of 19 amino acids. CDR1 SNHLY and CDR2 FYNNEI come from the germline V gene. Trimming removed 4 bases from V and 5 bases from J; junction bases left unmatched: 17.

This rearrangement joins TRBV2 to TRBJ1-5, with 10 bases fitting TRBD1. This clonotype was sampled from a middle-aged man with alopecia areata. Some clones in this sample may be carry-over from other donors' samples. The specimen was whole blood, collected in connection with sensitization to the hapten diphenylcyclopropenone (DPC). The CDR3 nucleotides are TGTGCCAGCAGTGGACATGACAGGGGGCGCAGTAGTGTGGATCAGCCCCAGCATTTT. Encoded protein: CASSGHDRGRSSVDQPQHF. The full variable domain, with the rest looked up from reference TRBV2 and TRBJ1-5, is EPEVTQTPSHQVTQMGQEVILRCVPISNHLYFYWYRQILGQKVEFLVSFYNNEISEKSEIFDDQFSVERPDGSNFTLKIRSTKLEDSAMYFCASSGHDRGRSSVDQPQHFGDGTRLSIL.